The 24 T cell receptor beta chains in this list originate from one sample, sequenced in a study of blood T cell repertoires in COVID-19. This table comes from immunoSEQ multiplex PCR, and its TCRdb copy is limited to in-frame clones, with some not included. Seen here are 300,000 to 400,000 clones, under 95% observed once, and the top ten hold under 3.5%. The specimen was peripheral blood. These TCRs come from a woman under 30 who had recovered from COVID-19.

This clone is a singleton in its sample. This sequence joins TRBV5-1 and TRBJ1-1, with no clear D. Trimming took off 0 bases at V and 3 bases at J, with 12 bases between the two ends. The CDR3 is made up of 15 amino acids. Germline CDR1 and CDR2: SGHRS and YFSETQ. The CDR3 reads CASSLATSPDTEAFF. The DNA of the CDR3 is TGCGCCAGCAGCTTGGCCACAAGTCCAGACACTGAAGCTTTCTTT.

The chain employs TRBV6-5 and TRBJ1-2, with 12 bases lining up with TRBD1. Per germline, CDR1 MNHEY and CDR2 SVGAGI. The CDR3 has 15 residues. The trim removed 6 bases at V and 6 bases at J, leaving 8 bases unmatched. The CDR3 region has the DNA TGTGCCAGCAGCGACGGGACAGGGGGCTCAGATGGCTACACCTTC. Protein product: CASSDGTGGSDGYTF.

This chain connects TRBV10-2 to TRBJ2-4, with 7 nucleotides matching TRBD2. The CDR3 sequence is 15 residues long. V trimming: 6 bases; J trimming: 0 bases; junction bases outside the gene matches: 5. CDR1 is WSHSY and CDR2 is SAAADI in the germline V gene. CDR3 region: CASRLAPVAKNIQYF. Written as DNA, the CDR3 is TGCGCCAGCAGACTAGCGCCAGTAGCCAAAAACATTCAGTACTTC.

V and J are TRBV30 and TRBJ1-3, with D possibly being TRBD1 (5 bases). Germline lookup yields CDR1 GTSNPN and CDR2 SVGIG (reference sequence). The V and J ends lost 5 bases and 4 bases respectively, with 15 bases between them. CDR3 length: 14 amino acids. The CDR3 sequence is CAWVGGVSGNTIYF. Here the CDR3 DNA reads TGTGCCTGGGTAGGAGGGGTGTCGGGAAACACCATATATTTT.

J is TRBJ2-1 and V is TRBV10-1, with 10 positions matching TRBD2. Unmatched junction bases numbered 15, after V lost 4 bases and J lost 3 bases. CDR1 and CDR2 (germline): WNHNN, SYGVQD (reference sequence). The CDR3 consists of 19 residues. The CDR3 here is CASSVDPSGRKGSYNEQFF. Here the CDR3 DNA reads TGCGCCAGCAGTGTCGATCCTAGCGGGAGAAAAGGAAGCTACAATGAGCAGTTCTTC.

This rearrangement joins TRBV7-8 to TRBJ1-5, with a possible D match to TRBD1 (6 bases). The CDR3 consists of 13 residues. Germline CDR1 and CDR2: SGHVS and FQNEAQ. The V end was cut by 5 bases, the J end by 7 bases, with 12 bases between. The CDR3 spells CASSPNREQPQHF. CDR3 in DNA: TGTGCCAGCAGCCCGAACAGGGAACAGCCCCAGCATTTT.

The chain is built from TRBV18 and TRBJ1-1, with D possibly being TRBD1 (6 bases). From germline, CDR1 is KGHSH and CDR2 LQKENI. V lost 3 bases and J lost 5, with 16 bases in between. CDR3 length: 15 amino acids. This CDR3 is CASSPTLQGRTEAFF. As DNA, the CDR3 is TGTGCCAGCTCACCTACCTTACAGGGTCGGACTGAAGCTTTCTTT.

The chain carries TRBV19 and TRBJ1-3; 10 bases are shared with TRBD1. This CDR3 has 16 amino acids. V was clipped by 3 bases and J by 1 base; unmatched bases: 3. CDR1 is LNHDA, CDR2 SQIVND, per germline (reference sequence). Here the CDR3 reads CASSIWGQGSGNTIYF. The CDR3 DNA reads TGTGCCAGTAGTATCTGGGGACAGGGGTCTGGAAACACCATATATTTT.

J is TRBJ2-1 and V is TRBV9, with D possibly matching TRBD1 (8 bases). V dropped 3 bases and J dropped 4 bases, with 23 bases sitting between them. The CDR3 runs to 18 residues. Per the germline V gene, CDR1 is SGDLS and CDR2 is YYNGEE. The CDR3 is CASSASGDRPHRYNEQFF. The DNA for the CDR3 is TGTGCCAGCAGCGCAAGCGGGGACAGGCCCCATCGGTACAATGAGCAGTTCTTC.

This chain links TRBV7-2 with TRBJ2-3; 9 nucleotides align to TRBD2. Trimming removed 7 bases from V and 4 bases from J; junction bases left unmatched: 15. This CDR3 has 17 amino acids. Germline values: CDR1 SGHTA, CDR2 FQGNSA. Here the CDR3 DNA reads TGTGCCAGCAAACCAGAGTCGGCGGGAGGGCCCGCAGATACGCAGTATTTT. Its translation is CASKPESAGGPADTQYF.

The chain couples TRBV28 to TRBJ2-7; D may be TRBD1 (6 bases). There are 12 residues in the CDR3. Germline loops: CDR1 MDHEN, CDR2 SYDVKM. V was pared by 3 bases and J by 3 bases, with 6 bases between. The CDR3 reads CASSFRGYEQYV. DNA of the CDR3: TGTGCCAGCAGTTTCAGGGGCTACGAGCAGTACGTC.

This chain uses TRBV7-9 with TRBJ2-3; D ambiguous. This CDR3 comprises 12 residues. The germline V and J ends were trimmed by 5 bases and 4 bases, with 7 bases remaining between them. CDR1 SEHNR and CDR2 FQNEAQ come from the germline V gene (reference sequence). The CDR3 region is CASSLRSDTQYF. CDR3 DNA: TGTGCCAGCAGCCTTCGTTCAGATACGCAGTATTTT.

The gene calls are TRBV7-7 and TRBJ2-5; 8 bases align to TRBD2. This CDR3 is 17 amino acids long. Unmatched junction bases numbered 12, after V lost 1 base and J lost 5 bases. Germline V CDR1 and CDR2: SSHAT, FNYEAQ (reference sequence). The CDR3 loop reads CASSLVTDGRAGETQYF. The CDR3, as DNA: TGTGCCAGCAGCTTAGTCACTGACGGGAGGGCCGGCGAGACCCAGTACTTC.

V is TRBV20-1 and J is TRBJ2-3; D is ambiguous. V was shortened by 7 bases and J by 6 bases, with 11 bases between the two germline ends. Germline CDR1 reads DFQATT; CDR2 reads SNEGSKA (reference sequence). The CDR3 contains 11 residues. The DNA of the CDR3 is TGCAGTGAGAGGAGAGGCGATACGCAGTATTTT. Translated: CSERRGDTQYF.

The chain carries TRBV30 and TRBJ2-1, with D tentatively TRBD2 (5 bases). This CDR3 is built from 14 residues. V lost 2 bases and J 4 bases, leaving 12 bases between the germline ends. Germline CDR1 reads GTSNPN; CDR2 reads SVGIG (reference sequence). Here the CDR3 DNA reads TGTGCCTGGAGTAAGCGGAGACTTTACAATGAGCAGTTCTTC. This encodes CAWSKRRLYNEQFF.

V and J are TRBV5-1 and TRBJ1-2; D remains ambiguous. Trimming removed 0 bases at V and 6 bases at J, with 9 bases between. The length of the CDR3 is 13 residues. Per the germline V gene, CDR1 is SGHRS and CDR2 is YFSETQ. The CDR3 DNA sequence: TGCGCCAGCAGCTTGGCTGAGGCCGATGGCTACACCTTC. The encoded protein is CASSLAEADGYTF.

This sequence joins TRBV7-2 and TRBJ2-1, with 7 positions matching TRBD2. The CDR3 length is 16 residues. Germline V gene sequence: CDR1 SGHTA, CDR2 FQGNSA. Trimming at V came to 4 bases and at J to 4 bases, leaving 10 bases not matched to a gene. The CDR3 loop reads CASSSVPSGYYNEQFF. CDR3 DNA: TGTGCCAGCAGCTCAGTTCCTAGCGGCTATTACAATGAGCAGTTCTTC. The full variable domain, its missing parts supplied by reference TRBV7-2 and TRBJ2-1, is GAGVSQSPSNKVTEKGKDVELRCDPISGHTALYWYRQSLGQGLEFLIYFQGNSAPDKSGLPSDRFSAERTGGSVSTLTIQRTQQEDSAVYLCASSSVPSGYYNEQFFGPGTRLTVL.

The chain joins TRBV11-3 to TRBJ2-3; D perhaps matches TRBD1 (5 bases). V lost 5 bases to trimming and J lost 10 bases, with 13 bases between them. There are 12 residues in the CDR3. CDR1 is SGHNT and CDR2 is YENEEA in the germline V gene. The DNA for the CDR3 is TGTGCCAGCAGCACAGGCCCCTCGGCGCAGTATTTT. Protein: CASSTGPSAQYF.

The CDR3 DNA is TGTGCCAGTATGGGACGTAGCGGGAGGGGGACTTCCTACAATGAGCAGTTCTTC. It translates to CASMGRSGRGTSYNEQFF. The chain uses TRBV19 and TRBJ2-1; 11 nucleotides align to TRBD2. CDR1 and CDR2 (germline): LNHDA, SQIVND (reference sequence). CDR3 length: 18 amino acids. The V segment lost 7 bases and the J segment 1 base; nucleotides outside the gene matches: 12.

CDR3 loop: CATSDFRGGQETQYF. The CDR3, as DNA: TGTGCCACCAGTGATTTTCGGGGGGGACAAGAGACCCAGTACTTC. The J gene is TRBJ2-5, the V gene TRBV24-1, with 8 bases fitting TRBD2. Germline trimming cut 1 base from V and 2 bases from J; bases unmatched to any gene: 2. CDR1 and CDR2 (germline): KGHDR, SFDVKD. The CDR3 runs to 15 residues.

This clone was picked up one time. The chain uses TRBV7-2 and TRBJ2-5; D is ambiguous. Germline assignment: CDR1 SGHTA and CDR2 FQGNSA. The CDR3 has 14 residues. V lost 2 bases to trimming and J lost 7 bases, with 14 bases between them. The CDR3 region is CASSLLPPRRTQYF. The DNA of the CDR3 is TGTGCCAGCAGCTTACTACCTCCCCGGAGGACCCAGTACTTC. The variable domain in full, with the rest retrieved from reference TRBV7-2 and TRBJ2-5, is GAGVSQSPSNKVTEKGKDVELRCDPISGHTALYWYRQSLGQGLEFLIYFQGNSAPDKSGLPSDRFSAERTGGSVSTLTIQRTQQEDSAVYLCASSLLPPRRTQYFGPGTRLLVL.

This chain connects TRBV27 to TRBJ2-2, with D possibly being TRBD1 (6 bases). Trimming pared 5 bases from V and 5 bases from J, leaving 21 bases between. The CDR3 is 17 residues long. Germline values: CDR1 MNHEY, CDR2 SMNVEV (reference sequence). CDR3 in DNA: TGTGCCAGCAGTAAGGGTCATTCGAGGGGGTGGACCGGGGAGCTGTTTTTT. This sequence encodes CASSKGHSRGWTGELFF.

V and J are TRBV10-3 and TRBJ1-5, with 10 bases that match TRBD1. The CDR3 has 15 residues. Per germline, CDR1 ENHRY and CDR2 SYGVKD. V was clipped by 5 bases and J by 3 bases; unmatched bases: 4. The CDR3 loop is CAISTGTGDNQPQHF. The CDR3 DNA sequence: TGTGCCATCAGTACCGGGACAGGGGACAATCAGCCCCAGCATTTT.

The rearrangement links TRBV6-5 to TRBJ1-5; no reliable D call. Trimming left V 5 bases short and J 2 bases short, with 10 bases between. The germline V gene has CDR1 MNHEY and CDR2 SVGAGI. The CDR3 has 14 residues. The CDR3 region is CASSPGFGNQPQHF. The CDR3 bases are TGTGCCAGCAGTCCGGGGTTCGGCAATCAGCCCCAGCATTTT.